The 28 T cell receptor beta chains reported below all come from one sample, sequenced in a study of T-cell reconstitution after alpha-beta-depleted transplantation in children. Unique molecular identifiers featured in how the TCRbeta library was prepared. TCRdb ran MiXCR on the PCR reads and lists one entry per CDR3 protein. The sample shows around 600,000 distinct CDR3 sequences, roughly a tenth of them seen only once. The sequences come from PBMCs from the stem cell graft donor, collected from the stem cell graft. The receptors shown here come from a human donor who donated a stem cell graft to a child with acute myeloid leukemia.

The genes are TRBV5-6 and TRBJ2-4, with TRBD1 as a possible D gene (5 bases). CDR3 length: 13 amino acids. CDR1 SGHDT and CDR2 YYEEEE come from the germline V gene. Trimming removed 4 bases from V and 10 bases from J, with 15 bases in between. The CDR3 coding sequence is TGTGCCAGCAGCCAAACAGGCCAGCGAATTCAGTACTTC. Its translation: CASSQTGQRIQYF.

This clonotype appeared a few times. This sequence joins TRBV5-5 and TRBJ2-5, with no clear D. The V gene lost 0 bases and the J gene lost 7 bases, with 10 bases spanning the gap. This CDR3 is 13 amino acids long. Germline CDR1 is SGHKS and CDR2 is YYEKEE (reference sequence). CDR3: CASSLDTWGTQYF. CDR3 bases: TGTGCCAGCAGCTTGGACACCTGGGGGACCCAGTACTTC.

A few counts support this clonotype. The chain uses TRBV29-1 and TRBJ2-7, with TRBD1 as a possible D gene (6 bases). Germline CDR1 is SQVTM and CDR2 is ANQGSEA. V gave up 7 bases and J gave up 3 bases, with 19 bases separating them. The CDR3 consists of 14 residues. CDR3: CSARTPGHSYEQYF. The CDR3 DNA is TGCAGCGCCAGAACCCCGGGACACAGCTACGAGCAGTACTTC.

This clonotype was seen repeatedly, ten times or more. This chain connects TRBV4-2 to TRBJ2-5, with D possibly matching TRBD2 (5 bases). This CDR3 is built from 14 residues. Trimming took off 3 bases at V and 5 bases at J, with 13 bases between the two ends. Germline V gene data show CDR1 as LGHNA and CDR2 as YNFKEQ. CDR3 sequence reads: CASSQAGRAETQYF. CDR3 DNA: TGTGCCAGCAGCCAGGCCGGGCGGGCTGAGACCCAGTACTTC.

This clonotype was seen only a few times. The CDR3 protein is CASSFLRGEGGNTIYF. The CDR3 DNA sequence: TGTGCCAGCAGCTTTCTCAGGGGCGAAGGTGGAAACACCATATATTTT. This rearrangement joins TRBV7-2 to TRBJ1-3; D possibly corresponds to TRBD1 (6 bases). CDR1 and CDR2 (germline): SGHTA, FQGNSA. Trimming stripped 3 bases from V and 3 bases from J, with 15 bases between. The CDR3 is 16 amino acids.

The chain employs TRBV5-1 and TRBJ2-1; 7 bases map to TRBD2. V shed 4 bases, J shed 3 bases, and the junction held 7 bases outside the gene matches. The CDR3 loop spans 15 amino acids. The germline CDR1 and CDR2 sequences are SGHRS and YFSETQ. CDR3 DNA sequence: TGCGCCAGCAGCCCTAGGGAGGGTTACTACAATGAGCAGTTCTTC. Its translation is CASSPREGYYNEQFF.

Ten or more counts support this clonotype. The chain joins TRBV29-1 to TRBJ1-2; D possibly corresponds to TRBD1 (6 bases). V shed 8 bases and J shed 7 bases, with 17 bases lying between them. The CDR3 contains 12 residues. Germline CDR1 and CDR2: SQVTM and ANQGSEA. CDR3 sequence (DNA): TGCAGCTTCCCGAGGGGGGTCGGTGGCTACACCTTC. It specifies CSFPRGVGGYTF.

This clonotype was recorded a few times. This chain connects TRBV20-1 to TRBJ2-7; D could derive from TRBD1 or TRBD2 (6 bases each). Germline assignment: CDR1 DFQATT and CDR2 SNEGSKA (reference sequence). Trimming took off 3 bases at V and 4 bases at J, with 16 bases between the two ends. This CDR3 comprises 14 residues. This chain's CDR3 is CSASRPRGPYEQYF. CDR3 nucleotides: TGCAGTGCTAGTAGGCCACGGGGGCCTTACGAGCAGTACTTC.

Ten or more counts support this clonotype. The genes are TRBV6-5 and TRBJ1-2, with D possibly matching TRBD1 (6 bases). CDR1 is MNHEY, CDR2 SVGAGI, per germline. CDR3 length equals 13 residues. Trimming removed 8 bases at V and 6 bases at J, with 16 bases between. CDR3 sequence (DNA): TGTGCCAGCTGGAAAGCAGGGGATAATGGCTACACCTTC. As protein: CASWKAGDNGYTF.

This clonotype was observed many times. The rearrangement joins TRBV29-1 to TRBJ2-5, with D perhaps TRBD2 (6 bases). This CDR3 spans 15 amino acids. Germline V gene sequence: CDR1 SQVTM, CDR2 ANQGSEA. The V and J ends lost 8 bases and 2 bases respectively, with 21 bases between them. Here the CDR3 DNA reads TGCAGCATTCAGGGCGGGACGGGACGGCAAGAGACCCAGTACTTC. Amino acid sequence: CSIQGGTGRQETQYF.

The V call is TRBV28, the J call TRBJ2-5, with 7 bases fitting TRBD1. Germline CDR1 and CDR2: MDHEN and SYDVKM. V shed 10 bases and J 5 bases; nucleotides not matched to a gene: 10. The CDR3 consists of 13 residues. CDR3 sequence: CANRDSNSETQYF. Written as DNA, the CDR3 is TGTGCCAATCGGGACAGCAACTCGGAGACCCAGTACTTC.

The J gene is TRBJ1-4, the V gene TRBV7-8; D gene unclear. CDR1 and CDR2 (germline): SGHVS, FQNEAQ. The CDR3 is made up of 15 amino acids. Trimming took 1 base from V and 5 from J, leaving 11 bases between them. CDR3 in DNA: TGTGCCAGCAGCTTAGTTGGCAGCCCGAATGAAAAACTGTTTTTT. This codes for CASSLVGSPNEKLFF.

This clonotype was seen at least ten times. This chain connects TRBV5-6 to TRBJ2-2, with D possibly matching TRBD1 (5 bases). Germline assignment: CDR1 SGHDT and CDR2 YYEEEE. This CDR3 has 14 residues. Trimming shortened V by 0 bases and J by 5 bases, and 8 bases separated the two germline ends. The CDR3 protein is CASSLEDITGELFF. CDR3 DNA sequence: TGTGCCAGCAGCTTGGAGGACATTACCGGGGAGCTGTTTTTT.

This chain links TRBV11-3 with TRBJ2-2; no clear D. The length of the CDR3 is 15 residues. V gave up 0 bases and J gave up 4 bases, with 9 bases separating them. From germline, CDR1 is SGHNT and CDR2 YENEEA. CDR3 region: CASSLDSTSTGELFF. CDR3 bases: TGTGCCAGCAGCTTAGATTCCACTTCCACCGGGGAGCTGTTTTTT.

This clonotype was observed at least ten times. The chain combines TRBV28 with TRBJ2-5; D is perhaps TRBD1 (6 bases). Germline assignment: CDR1 MDHEN and CDR2 SYDVKM. The V and J ends lost 6 bases and 5 bases respectively, with 16 bases between them. This CDR3 is built from 14 residues. Written as DNA, the CDR3 is TGTGCCAGCAGGGCCGGGACACCCCCGGAGACCCAGTACTTC. It is translated as CASRAGTPPETQYF.

This clonotype was counted a few times. The chain has TRBV3-1 and TRBJ2-1, with D maybe TRBD2 (6 bases). CDR3 length: 16 residues. V was cut by 7 bases and J by 9 bases, with 25 bases left in between. Germline CDR1 and CDR2: LGHDT and YNNKEL (reference sequence). The CDR3 region is CASIRRDSYGGGEQFF. CDR3 DNA: TGTGCCAGCATCCGCCGGGACTCCTATGGGGGAGGTGAGCAGTTCTTC.

Ten or more counts support this clonotype. The V and J genes are TRBV20-1 and TRBJ1-5; D gene uncertain. This CDR3 contains 13 residues. CDR1 DFQATT and CDR2 SNEGSKA come from the germline V gene (reference sequence). Trimming cost V 3 bases and J 0 bases, with 6 bases left between them. The CDR3 region is CSARADSNQPQHF. CDR3 sequence (DNA): TGCAGTGCTAGGGCGGATAGCAATCAGCCCCAGCATTTT.

This clonotype was recorded many times. The chain links TRBV5-1 to TRBJ2-2; D possibly corresponds to TRBD2 (6 bases). Trimming took off 0 bases at V and 4 bases at J, with 13 bases between the two ends. CDR3 size: 16 residues. The germline V gene encodes CDR1 SGHRS and CDR2 YFSETQ. Written as DNA, the CDR3 is TGCGCCAGCAGCTTGGTATCGGGAGTAAGCACCGGGGAGCTGTTTTTT. As protein: CASSLVSGVSTGELFF.

This clonotype has at least ten counts. The chain joins TRBV28 to TRBJ1-3, with TRBD1 as a possible D gene (5 bases). Germline V gene data show CDR1 as MDHEN and CDR2 as SYDVKM. Trimming removed 4 bases at V and 2 bases at J, with 15 bases between. There are 16 residues in the CDR3. This CDR3 is CASSYPGGRTGNTIYF. As DNA, the CDR3 is TGTGCCAGCAGTTACCCCGGGGGACGCACTGGAAACACCATATATTTT.

This clonotype was seen a few times. This chain joins TRBV5-4 and TRBJ2-2; D is unresolved. V shed 2 bases and J shed 2 bases, with 10 bases lying between them. Germline V gene sequence: CDR1 SGHNT, CDR2 YYREEE (reference sequence). This CDR3 spans 15 amino acids. In DNA, the CDR3 is TGTGCCAGCAGCTTTCTGAACACAAACACCGGGGAGCTGTTTTTT. It translates to CASSFLNTNTGELFF.

The genes are TRBV7-9 and TRBJ2-7; D assignment may be TRBD1 or TRBD2 (5 bases each). This CDR3 spans 14 amino acids. Trimming pared 8 bases from V and 6 bases from J, leaving 20 bases between. Germline lookup yields CDR1 SEHNR and CDR2 FQNEAQ (reference sequence). CDR3 bases: TGTGCCAGCTCCCTTGGGGGTAGGGCAAGCGAGCAGTACTTC. Residues: CASSLGGRASEQYF.

This clonotype appeared a few times. The chain links TRBV7-6 to TRBJ2-2; D remains unclear. V lost 2 bases and J lost 0, with 7 bases in between. Germline CDR1 reads SGHVS; CDR2 reads FNYEAQ. The CDR3 length is 15 residues. CDR3 loop: CASSLSVANTGELFF. CDR3 coding DNA: TGTGCCAGCAGCTTATCGGTCGCGAACACCGGGGAGCTGTTTTTT.

The chain employs TRBV9 and TRBJ2-2, with D hard to call. This CDR3 contains 14 residues. CDR1 is SGDLS and CDR2 is YYNGEE in the germline V gene. Trimming removed 5 bases from V and 0 bases from J, with 8 bases in between. The DNA of the CDR3 is TGTGCCAGCAGGAACACCCCGAACACCGGGGAGCTGTTTTTT. Translating it yields CASRNTPNTGELFF.

In this sample, this clonotype turned up a few times. The rearrangement uses TRBV30 and TRBJ2-1; D is ambiguous. Germline V CDR1 and CDR2: GTSNPN, SVGIG (reference sequence). V lost 4 bases and J 4 bases, leaving 5 bases between the germline ends. This CDR3 region has 11 residues. The CDR3 nucleotides are TGTGCCTGGATCCCTTACAATGAGCAGTTCTTC. Amino acids: CAWIPYNEQFF.

There are a few counts of this clonotype. The chain carries TRBV12-3 or TRBV12-4 and TRBJ2-7; 7 bases agree with TRBD2. Trimming removed 0 bases from V and 2 bases from J; junction bases left unmatched: 7. The CDR3 consists of 16 residues. This CDR3 reads CASSLASGTTTYEQYF. CDR3 sequence (DNA): TGTGCCAGCAGTTTAGCATCCGGGACTACGACCTACGAGCAGTACTTC.

V is TRBV7-2 and J is TRBJ1-2; D is unclear. Trimming stripped 5 bases from V and 7 bases from J, with 14 bases between. Germline V gene data show CDR1 as SGHTA and CDR2 as FQGNSA. The CDR3 totals 13 residues. The CDR3 loop reads CASSPRADLGYTF. CDR3 DNA sequence: TGTGCCAGCAGCCCCCGGGCAGACCTTGGCTACACCTTC.

This clonotype has just a few counts. The V call is TRBV7-9, the J call TRBJ2-3; D is ambiguous. Germline values: CDR1 SEHNR, CDR2 FQNEAQ (reference sequence). Trimming pared 5 bases from V and 1 base from J, leaving 19 bases between. This CDR3 comprises 17 residues. The CDR3 DNA reads TGTGCCAGCAGCCCCAGACTGGGCCCCGTGGGCACAGATACGCAGTATTTT. Encoded protein: CASSPRLGPVGTDTQYF.

This clonotype was picked up a small number of times. The V gene is TRBV7-2, the J gene TRBJ2-4; tentative D call: TRBD1 (5 bases). V gave up 2 bases and J gave up 5 bases, with 13 bases separating them. The CDR3 runs 15 residues. Per germline, CDR1 SGHTA and CDR2 FQGNSA. CDR3 region: CASSLKAGKENIQYF. For the CDR3, the DNA is TGTGCCAGCAGCTTAAAGGCAGGGAAAGAAAACATTCAGTACTTC.